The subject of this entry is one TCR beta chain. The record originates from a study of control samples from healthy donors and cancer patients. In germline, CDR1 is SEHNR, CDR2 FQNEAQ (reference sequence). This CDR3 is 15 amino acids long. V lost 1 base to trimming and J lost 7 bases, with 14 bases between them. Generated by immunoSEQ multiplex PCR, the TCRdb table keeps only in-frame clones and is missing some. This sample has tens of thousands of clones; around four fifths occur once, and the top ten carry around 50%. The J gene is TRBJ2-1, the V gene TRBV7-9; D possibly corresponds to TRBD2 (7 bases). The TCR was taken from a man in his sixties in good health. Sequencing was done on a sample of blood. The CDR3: CASSLDGGLGNEQFF. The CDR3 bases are TGTGCCAGCAGCTTAGACGGGGGGCTCGGGAATGAGCAGTTCTTC.